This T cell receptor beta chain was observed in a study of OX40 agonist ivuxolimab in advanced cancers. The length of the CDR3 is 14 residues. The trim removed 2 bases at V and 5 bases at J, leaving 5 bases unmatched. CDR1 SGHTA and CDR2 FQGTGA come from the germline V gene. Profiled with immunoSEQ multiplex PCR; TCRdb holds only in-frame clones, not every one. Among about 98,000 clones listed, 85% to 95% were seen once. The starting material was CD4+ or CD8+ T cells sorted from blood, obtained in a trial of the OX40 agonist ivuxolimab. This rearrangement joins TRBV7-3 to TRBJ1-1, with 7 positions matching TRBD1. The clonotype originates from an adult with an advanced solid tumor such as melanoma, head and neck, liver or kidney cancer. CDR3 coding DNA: TGTGCCAGCAGCTTAGCAGGGGGTAATACTGAAGCTTTCTTT. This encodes CASSLAGGNTEAFF.